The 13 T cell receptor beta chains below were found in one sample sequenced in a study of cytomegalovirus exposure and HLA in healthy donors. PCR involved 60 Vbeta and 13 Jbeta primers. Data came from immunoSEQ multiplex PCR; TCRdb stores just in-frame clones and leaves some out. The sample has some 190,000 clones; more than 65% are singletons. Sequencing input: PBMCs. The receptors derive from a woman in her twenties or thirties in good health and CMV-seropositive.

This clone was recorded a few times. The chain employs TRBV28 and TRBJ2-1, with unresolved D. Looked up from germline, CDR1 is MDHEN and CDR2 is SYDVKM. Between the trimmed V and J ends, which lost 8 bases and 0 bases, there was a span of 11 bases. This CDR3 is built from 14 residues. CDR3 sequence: CASDSPSSYNEQFF. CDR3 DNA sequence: TGTGCCAGCGACTCCCCCAGCTCCTACAATGAGCAGTTCTTC.

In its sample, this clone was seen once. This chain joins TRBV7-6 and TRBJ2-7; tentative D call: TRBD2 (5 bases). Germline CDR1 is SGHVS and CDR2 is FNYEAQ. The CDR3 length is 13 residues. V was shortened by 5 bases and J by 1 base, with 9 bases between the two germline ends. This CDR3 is CASSPGLSYEQYF. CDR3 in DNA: TGTGCCAGCAGCCCTGGACTTTCCTACGAGCAGTACTTC.

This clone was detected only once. The CDR3 nucleotides read TGTGCCAGCAGCCAAGAGGAGGAAGGGAGGGCAGATACGCAGTATTTT. Translating gives CASSQEEEGRADTQYF. V and J are TRBV14 and TRBJ2-3; 7 nucleotides align to TRBD2. V shed 0 bases and J 4 bases; nucleotides not matched to a gene: 7. The CDR3 sequence is 16 residues long. Per germline, CDR1 SGHDN and CDR2 FVKESK.

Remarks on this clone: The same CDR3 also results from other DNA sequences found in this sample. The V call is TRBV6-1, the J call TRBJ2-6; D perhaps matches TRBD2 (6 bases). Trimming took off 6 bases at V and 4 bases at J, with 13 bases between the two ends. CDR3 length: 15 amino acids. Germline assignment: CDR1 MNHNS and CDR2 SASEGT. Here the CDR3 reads CASRLGGSGANVLTF. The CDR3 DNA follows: TGTGCCAGCAGACTCGGGGGTTCCGGGGCCAACGTCCTGACTTTC.

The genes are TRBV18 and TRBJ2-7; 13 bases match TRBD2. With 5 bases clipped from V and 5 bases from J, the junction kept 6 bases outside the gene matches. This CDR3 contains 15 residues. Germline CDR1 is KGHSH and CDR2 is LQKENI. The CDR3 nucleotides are TGTGCCAGCTCATCGAGGACTAGCGGGAGCAACGAGCAGTACTTC. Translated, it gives CASSSRTSGSNEQYF.

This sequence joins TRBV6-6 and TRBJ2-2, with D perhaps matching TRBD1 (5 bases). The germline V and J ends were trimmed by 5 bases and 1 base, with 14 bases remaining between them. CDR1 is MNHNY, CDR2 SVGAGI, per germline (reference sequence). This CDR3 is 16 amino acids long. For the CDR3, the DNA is TGTGCCAGCAGTCCCTGGGGCTCAGGGAACACCGGGGAGCTGTTTTTT. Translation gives CASSPWGSGNTGELFF.

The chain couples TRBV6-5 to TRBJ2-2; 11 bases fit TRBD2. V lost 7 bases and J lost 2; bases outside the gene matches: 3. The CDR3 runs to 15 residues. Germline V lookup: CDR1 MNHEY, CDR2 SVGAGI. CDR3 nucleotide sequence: TGTGCCAGCATTAGCGGGAGGGATAACACCGGGGAGCTGTTTTTT. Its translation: CASISGRDNTGELFF.

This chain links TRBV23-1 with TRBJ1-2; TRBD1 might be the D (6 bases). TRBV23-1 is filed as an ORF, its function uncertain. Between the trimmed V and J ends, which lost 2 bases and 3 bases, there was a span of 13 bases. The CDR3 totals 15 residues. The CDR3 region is CASSQGRGAHYGYTF. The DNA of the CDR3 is TGCGCCAGCAGTCAAGGCAGGGGAGCCCACTATGGCTACACCTTC.

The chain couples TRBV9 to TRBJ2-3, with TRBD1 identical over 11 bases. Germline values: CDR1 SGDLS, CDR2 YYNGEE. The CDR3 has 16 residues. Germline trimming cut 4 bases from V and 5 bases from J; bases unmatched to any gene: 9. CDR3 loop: CASSSLPGQGGDTQYF. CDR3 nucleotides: TGTGCCAGCAGCTCGCTACCGGGACAGGGGGGAGATACGCAGTATTTT.

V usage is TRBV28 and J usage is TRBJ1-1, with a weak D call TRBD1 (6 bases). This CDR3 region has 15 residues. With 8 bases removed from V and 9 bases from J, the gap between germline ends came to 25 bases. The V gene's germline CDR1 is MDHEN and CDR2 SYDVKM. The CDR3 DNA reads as TGTGCCAGCTCCAACGGGGGGGCCGGGGGAGAGAAAGCTTTCTTT. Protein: CASSNGGAGGEKAFF.

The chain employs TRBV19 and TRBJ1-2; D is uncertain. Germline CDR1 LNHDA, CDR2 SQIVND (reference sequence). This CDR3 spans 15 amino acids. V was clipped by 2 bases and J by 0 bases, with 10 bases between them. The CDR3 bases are TGTGCCAGTAGTATAACCCAGGAGGCTAACTATGGCTACACCTTC. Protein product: CASSITQEANYGYTF.

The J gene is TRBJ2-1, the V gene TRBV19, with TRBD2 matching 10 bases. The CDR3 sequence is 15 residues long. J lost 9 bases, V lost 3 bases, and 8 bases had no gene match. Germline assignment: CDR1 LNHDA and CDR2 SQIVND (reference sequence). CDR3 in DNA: TGTGCCAGTAGTATTCCCCCTAGCGGGAGAGGTGAGCAGTTCTTC. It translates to CASSIPPSGRGEQFF.

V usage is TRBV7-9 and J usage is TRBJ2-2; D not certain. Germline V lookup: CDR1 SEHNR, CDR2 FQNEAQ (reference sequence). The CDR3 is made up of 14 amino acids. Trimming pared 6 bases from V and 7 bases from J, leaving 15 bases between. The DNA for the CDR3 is TGTGCCAGCAGTCATGCGAGGAGAGGCGGGGAGCTGTTTTTT. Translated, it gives CASSHARRGGELFF. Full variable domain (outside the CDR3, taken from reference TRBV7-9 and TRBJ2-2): DTGVSQNPRHKITKRGQNVTFRCDPISEHNRLYWYRQTLGQGPEFLTYFQNEAQLEKSRLLSDRFSAERPKGSFSTLEIQRTEQGDSAMYLCASSHARRGGELFFGEGSRLTVL.